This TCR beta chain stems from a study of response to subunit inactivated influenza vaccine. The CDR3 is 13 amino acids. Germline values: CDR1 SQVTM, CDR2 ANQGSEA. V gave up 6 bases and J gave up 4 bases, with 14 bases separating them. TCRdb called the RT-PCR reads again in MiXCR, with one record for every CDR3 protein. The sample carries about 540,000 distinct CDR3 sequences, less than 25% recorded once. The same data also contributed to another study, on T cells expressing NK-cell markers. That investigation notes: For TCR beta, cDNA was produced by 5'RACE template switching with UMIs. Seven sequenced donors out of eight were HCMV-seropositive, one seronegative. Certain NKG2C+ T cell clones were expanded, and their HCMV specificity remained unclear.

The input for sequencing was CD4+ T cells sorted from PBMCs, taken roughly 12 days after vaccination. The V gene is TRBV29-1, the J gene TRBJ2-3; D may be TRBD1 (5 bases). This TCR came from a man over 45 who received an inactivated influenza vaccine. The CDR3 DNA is TGCAGCGTGAGAAGGGCAGGGTCAGATACGCAGTATTTT. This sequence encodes CSVRRAGSDTQYF.